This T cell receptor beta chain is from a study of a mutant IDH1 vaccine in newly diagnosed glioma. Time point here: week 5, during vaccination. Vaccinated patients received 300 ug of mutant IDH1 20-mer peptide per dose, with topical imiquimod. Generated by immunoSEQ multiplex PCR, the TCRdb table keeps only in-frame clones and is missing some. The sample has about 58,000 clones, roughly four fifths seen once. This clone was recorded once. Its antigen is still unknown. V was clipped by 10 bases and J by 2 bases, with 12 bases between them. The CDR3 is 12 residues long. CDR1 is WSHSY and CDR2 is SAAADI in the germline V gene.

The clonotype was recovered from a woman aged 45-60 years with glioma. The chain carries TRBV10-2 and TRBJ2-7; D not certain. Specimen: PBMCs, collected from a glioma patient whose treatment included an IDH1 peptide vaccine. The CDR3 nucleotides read TGCGCCACCTATCAGGTCACCTACGAGCAGTACTTC. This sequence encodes CATYQVTYEQYF.